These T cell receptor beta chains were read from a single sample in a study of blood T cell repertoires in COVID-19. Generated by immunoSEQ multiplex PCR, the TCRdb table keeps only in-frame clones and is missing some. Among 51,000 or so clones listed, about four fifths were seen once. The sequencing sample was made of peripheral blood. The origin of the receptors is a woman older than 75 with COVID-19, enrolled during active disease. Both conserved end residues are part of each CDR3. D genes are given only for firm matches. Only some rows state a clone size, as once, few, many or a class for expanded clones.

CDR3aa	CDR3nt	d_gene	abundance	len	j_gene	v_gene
CASSLGTGISNQPQHF	TGCGCCAGCAGCTTGGGGACAGGGATTAGCAATCAGCCCCAGCATTTT	TRBD1	.	16	TRBJ1-5	TRBV5-1
CASSPREAVGNEQFF	TGTGCCAGCAGCCCGCGGGAGGCAGTCGGCAATGAGCAGTTCTTC	TRBD2	.	15	TRBJ2-1	TRBV3-1/TRBV3-2
CASSFQNSGNTIYF	TGTGCCAGCAGCTTCCAAAATTCTGGAAACACCATATATTTT	.	.	14	TRBJ1-3	TRBV7-3
CASRETGGTEAFF	TGTGCCAGCAGGGAGACAGGGGGGACTGAAGCTTTCTTT	TRBD1	.	13	TRBJ1-1	TRBV6-5
CASGQGRETQYF	TGTGCCAGTGGACAGGGGAGAGAGACCCAGTACTTC	TRBD1	.	12	TRBJ2-5	TRBV19
CASMRTSANEQYF	TGTGCCAGCATGAGGACTAGCGCCAACGAGCAGTACTTC	TRBD2	.	13	TRBJ2-7	TRBV2
CASRPTSGRRQYF	TGTGCCAGCAGGCCGACTAGCGGGCGCCGGCAGTATTTT	TRBD2	.	13	TRBJ2-3	TRBV7-9
CASSSAAGDYNEQFF	TGTGCCAGCTCCTCCGCAGCGGGAGACTACAATGAGCAGTTCTTC	TRBD2	.	15	TRBJ2-1	TRBV18
CASSVRAGGYEQFF	TGTGCCAGCAGTGTTAGGGCAGGGGGGTATGAGCAGTTCTTC	.	.	14	TRBJ2-1	TRBV6-4
CASSLGLAGTYNEQFF	TGTGCCAGCAGCTTAGGTCTAGCGGGCACCTACAATGAGCAGTTCTTC	TRBD2	.	16	TRBJ2-1	TRBV7-2
CASAQPGIHEQYF	TGTGCCAGTGCTCAACCAGGTATACACGAGCAGTACTTC	.	few	13	TRBJ2-7	TRBV7-3
CASSQDGTSGSSYNEQFF	TGCGCCAGCAGCCAAGATGGGACTAGCGGGAGCTCCTACAATGAGCAGTTCTTC	TRBD2	.	18	TRBJ2-1	TRBV4-1